A selection of T cell receptor beta chains follows, all from one sample in a study of tumor T cells in aggressive B-cell lymphoma. Sequencing used immunoSEQ multiplex PCR; TCRdb keeps in-frame clones, though not all of them. The sample holds roughly 630 clones; 75% to 90% are singletons and the top ten take approximately 6.8%. What was sequenced was tumor tissue. Every receptor here comes from an adult with diffuse large B cell lymphoma. The CDR3 runs from the conserved cysteine through the conserved F or W. The D gene is left open where the match is weak. Rows give clone size only sometimes, using once, few, many, or a class for an expanded clone.

>TRBJ2-7|few|NA|TRBV5-4
TGTGCCAGCACCAACTCTGGGGGGTACGAGCAGTACTTC
CASTNSGGYEQYF
>TRBJ2-1|NA|NA|TRBV21-1
TGTGCCAGCAGCAACAAACGGACAGGGAGGAATGAGCAGTTCTTC
CASSNKRTGRNEQFF
>TRBJ1-1|NA|NA|TRBV6-4
TGTGCCAGCAGACAGGGAGACGGTGAAGCTTTCTTT
CASRQGDGEAFF
>TRBJ2-1|NA|TRBD2|TRBV7-9
TGTGCCAGCAGCTTAGTCGGGGGGGGCACCGATGAGCAGTTCTTC
CASSLVGGGTDEQFF
>TRBJ2-1|few|NA|TRBV4-3
TGCGCCAGCAGCCATACCACAGTCGGAAATGAGCAGTTCTTC
CASSHTTVGNEQFF
>TRBJ1-4|NA|TRBD1|TRBV28
TGTGCCAGCGGTCTCCCGGGACAGGGGTATGAAAAACTGTTTTTT
CASGLPGQGYEKLFF
>TRBJ2-7|NA|NA|TRBV2
TGTGCCAGCAGTGAACCCCGAGGCAGTACCTACGAGCAGTACTTC
CASSEPRGSTYEQYF
>TRBJ2-7|NA|TRBD2|TRBV13
TGTGCCAGCAGCTCCCGAGCGGGGGTTCCCTACGAGCAGTACTTC
CASSSRAGVPYEQYF
>TRBJ2-7|NA|TRBD2|TRBV5-6
TGTGCCAGCAGCTTGGTCACTAGCGGGAGCCCTCGGGACGAGCAGTACTTC
CASSLVTSGSPRDEQYF
>TRBJ1-3|NA|NA|TRBV5-1
TGCGCCAGCAGCGTCGGTGACTCTGGAAACACCATATATTTT
CASSVGDSGNTIYF
>TRBJ1-1|once|NA|TRBV19
TGTGCCAGTAGGGCAGGGTTGAACACTGAAGCTTTCTTT
CASRAGLNTEAFF
>TRBJ1-6|NA|NA|TRBV6-5
TGTGCCAGCAGGGACAGTTATAATTCACCCCTCCACTTT
CASRDSYNSPLHF
>TRBJ2-3|NA|TRBD2|TRBV25-1
TGTGCCAGCAGTGAGCAACTAGCGGGGGAACTCACAGATACGCAGTATTTT
CASSEQLAGELTDTQYF
>TRBJ2-3|few|TRBD1|TRBV28
TGTGCCAGCAGTTCTGACAGGGGCAGGAGGACGCAGTATTTT
CASSSDRGRRTQYF
>TRBJ2-1|NA|TRBD1|TRBV27
TGTGCCAGCAGCTCTTTCAGGGGGTTCGGGCAGTTCTTC
CASSSFRGFGQFF
>TRBJ2-7|NA|TRBD2|TRBV7-9
TGTGCCAGCAGCCCCGCCGGACTAGCGGGAGACGAGCAGTACTTC
CASSPAGLAGDEQYF